These 27 T cell receptor beta chains were all obtained from the same sample, sequenced in a study of T cells in Graves' hyperthyroidism and ophthalmopathy (dated by TCRdb to the late 2010s). Library prep was done by multiplex PCR. The sequencer was an Illumina HiSeq 2000. The TCR beta CDR3 regions were amplified from RNA transcripts. The TCR CDR3 was subjected to a first round of RT-PCR using the HTBI primer set and the Qiagen OneStep RT-PCR kit. TCRdb reanalyzed the raw reads on its own, using fastp at Q25 for trimming and MiXCR for clone calling, and kept in-frame beta chains. Every CDR3 protein is listed once, alongside the most common genes and DNA of its rows. In all, the sample holds about 690,000 distinct CDR3 sequences, and 17% of those were seen once. About 16% of the sample belongs to the ten largest clones. The material sequenced was blood. Receptors originate from a man aged 50 to 60 with Graves' hyperthyroidism.

There are a few counts of this clonotype. The gene calls are TRBV15 and TRBJ1-5; weak D call: TRBD1 (6 bases). This CDR3 contains 17 residues. Trimming cost V 6 bases and J 3 bases, with 21 bases left between them. CDR1 is LNHNV, CDR2 YYDKDF, per germline (reference sequence). CDR3 region: CATREGGFGEYNQPQHF. CDR3 in DNA: TGTGCCACCAGAGAGGGGGGGTTCGGGGAGTACAATCAGCCCCAGCATTTT.

CDR3 region: CSAYDTGQAGGNTEAFF. Here the CDR3 DNA reads TGCAGTGCCTACGACACGGGACAGGCTGGAGGCAACACTGAAGCTTTCTTT. J is TRBJ1-1 and V is TRBV20-1, with 8 bases aligning to TRBD1. The germline gives CDR1 DFQATT, CDR2 SNEGSKA (reference sequence). V shed 6 bases and J 2 bases; nucleotides not matched to a gene: 17. The CDR3 spans 17 residues.

This clonotype was seen ten or more times. V usage is TRBV3-1 and J usage is TRBJ2-3, with D unresolved. Germline CDR1 LGHDT, CDR2 YNNKEL (reference sequence). This CDR3 contains 14 residues. The V end lost 0 bases, the J end lost 5 bases, and 9 bases lay between the germline ends. The CDR3 sequence is CASSQDLSVDTQYF. The CDR3 coding sequence is TGTGCCAGCAGCCAAGATTTAAGCGTAGATACGCAGTATTTT.

With regard to this clonotype: One base away lies a much larger clone, so this may be a sequencing read error. V and J are TRBV6-2 or TRBV6-3 and TRBJ2-7, with TRBD2 matching over 9 bases. Looked up from germline, CDR1 is MNHEY and CDR2 is SVGEGT. V was clipped by 2 bases and J by 4 bases; unmatched bases: 6. The CDR3 length is 15 residues. This chain's CDR3 is CASSYGASGEYEQYF. The CDR3 nucleotides read TGTGCCAGCAGTTACGGGGCTAGCGGGGAGTACGAGCAGTACTTC.

This clonotype was seen a few times. The genes are TRBV2 and TRBJ2-2; 9 bases map to TRBD2. Germline trimming cut 6 bases from V and 7 bases from J; bases unmatched to any gene: 9. Germline CDR1 and CDR2: SNHLY and FYNNEI. The CDR3 spans 15 residues. Written as DNA, the CDR3 is TGTGCCAGCAGAGACTCCGGACTAGCGAACGGGGAGCTGTTTTTT. Amino acids: CASRDSGLANGELFF. Full variable domain (remainder filled in from reference TRBV2 and TRBJ2-2): EPEVTQTPSHQVTQMGQEVILRCVPISNHLYFYWYRQILGQKVEFLVSFYNNEISEKSEIFDDQFSVERPDGSNFTLKIRSTKLEDSAMYFCASRDSGLANGELFFGEGSRLTVL.

This clonotype was counted a few times. The chain has TRBV30 and TRBJ2-5; D is unclear. The germline gives CDR1 GTSNPN, CDR2 SVGIG (reference sequence). The CDR3 covers 13 residues. V lost 5 bases to trimming and J lost 5 bases, with 15 bases between them. CDR3 amino acids: CAWGRIPGETQYF. As DNA, the CDR3 is TGTGCCTGGGGACGGATCCCTGGGGAGACCCAGTACTTC. Filled out from reference TRBV30 and TRBJ2-5, the complete variable domain reads SQTIHQWPATLVQPVGSPLSLECTVEGTSNPNLYWYRQAAGRGLQLLFYSVGIGQISSEVPQNLSASRPQDRQFILSSKKLLLSDSGFYLCAWGRIPGETQYFGPGTRLLVL.

This clonotype was detected once. The rearrangement links TRBV29-1 to TRBJ2-3, with D unclear. Looked up from germline, CDR1 is SQVTM and CDR2 is ANQGSEA. CDR3 length: 14 amino acids. In nucleotides, the CDR3 is TGCAGACCGATCCGGGTCACAGAGACAGATACGCAGTATTTT. This gives the protein CRPIRVTETDTQYF.

This clonotype was detected many times. V gene TRBV27 combines with J gene TRBJ1-3, with 8 bases aligning to TRBD1. The CDR3 spans 14 residues. Per germline, CDR1 MNHEY and CDR2 SMNVEV (reference sequence). The ends lost 2 bases at V and 6 bases at J; junction bases unmatched: 3. Here the CDR3 reads CASSLVQGANTIYF. The CDR3 region has the DNA TGTGCCAGCAGTTTAGTTCAGGGGGCAAACACCATATATTTT.

The sample holds many counts of this clonotype. The V and J genes are TRBV28 and TRBJ2-7; maybe TRBD2 (5 bases). CDR1 and CDR2 (germline): MDHEN, SYDVKM. This CDR3 comprises 16 residues. V was shortened by 4 bases and J by 5 bases, with 21 bases between the two germline ends. CDR3 in DNA: TGTGCCAGCAGTTCCGTTACAACGGGGTTTAACCACGAGCAGTACTTC. This codes for CASSSVTTGFNHEQYF.

This clonotype was counted a few times. The chain is built from TRBV7-9 and TRBJ2-1; D perhaps matches TRBD2 (5 bases). Germline V gives CDR1 SEHNR, CDR2 FQNEAQ (reference sequence). Trimming shortened V by 0 bases and J by 9 bases, and 15 bases separated the two germline ends. CDR3 length: 15 residues. The CDR3 bases are TGTGCCAGCAGCTTAGCAGGGAAAACACGGGGTGAGCAGTTCTTC. This encodes CASSLAGKTRGEQFF.

The sample holds many counts of this clonotype. The V and J genes are TRBV28 and TRBJ2-5; D not certain. Trimming pared 4 bases from V and 2 bases from J, leaving 8 bases between. This CDR3 is built from 13 residues. Germline CDR1 is MDHEN and CDR2 is SYDVKM. The CDR3 spells CASSSSTQETQYF. In nucleotides, the CDR3 is TGTGCCAGCAGTTCAAGCACGCAAGAGACCCAGTACTTC.

This clonotype was seen many times. CDR3 sequence: CASSLEATGMQTQYF. Written as DNA, the CDR3 is TGCGCCAGCAGCTTGGAAGCGACAGGGATGCAGACCCAGTACTTC. The chain combines TRBV5-1 with TRBJ2-5, with 7 positions matching TRBD1. V lost 0 bases to trimming and J lost 6 bases; unmatched junction nucleotides: 8. CDR1 and CDR2 (germline): SGHRS, YFSETQ. The CDR3 has 15 amino acids.

This clonotype came up many times. The chain has TRBV3-1 and TRBJ2-5; TRBD2 aligns across 13 bases. CDR3 length: 16 residues. Germline V gene sequence: CDR1 LGHDT, CDR2 YNNKEL (reference sequence). Trimming at V came to 6 bases and at J to 2 bases, leaving 6 bases not matched to a gene. The CDR3 DNA follows: TGTGCCAGCAGGCCGACTAGCGGGAGGATACAAGAGACCCAGTACTTC. Protein: CASRPTSGRIQETQYF.

In its sample, this clonotype was seen many times. The chain employs TRBV6-1 and TRBJ2-1; no reliable D call. This CDR3 comprises 12 residues. V lost 6 bases, J lost 10 bases, and 13 bases lay in between. Germline lookup yields CDR1 MNHNS and CDR2 SASEGT. CDR3: CASSRSSGEQFF. DNA for the CDR3: TGTGCCAGCAGCAGATCGTCAGGAGAGCAGTTCTTC.

Many counts were recorded for this clonotype. V gene TRBV3-1 combines with J gene TRBJ1-3; the D is unclear. The CDR3 covers 14 residues. Germline CDR1 is LGHDT and CDR2 is YNNKEL (reference sequence). Trimming removed 3 bases from V and 1 base from J, with 7 bases in between. CDR3 DNA: TGTGCCAGCAGCCAGAGGAGTTCTGGAAACACCATATATTTT. Its translation: CASSQRSSGNTIYF.

This clonotype was recorded at least ten times. The chain joins TRBV5-1 to TRBJ1-2, with D uncertain. The CDR3 is made up of 14 amino acids. V was clipped by 6 bases and J by 0 bases, with 12 bases between them. Germline CDR1 is SGHRS and CDR2 is YFSETQ. The DNA for the CDR3 is TGCGCCAGCACTTTTGATGGGACTAACTATGGCTACACCTTC. This sequence encodes CASTFDGTNYGYTF.

This clonotype appeared many times. This CDR3 reads CASSLEGGAYYEQYF. CDR3 DNA sequence: TGTGCCAGCAGTTTAGAAGGCGGGGCCTACTACGAGCAGTACTTC. V usage is TRBV12-3 or TRBV12-4 and J usage is TRBJ2-7; maybe TRBD2 (6 bases). The V and J ends lost 1 base and 3 bases respectively, with 13 bases between them. The length of the CDR3 is 15 residues.

The sample holds many counts of this clonotype. The chain links TRBV6-1 to TRBJ1-3; D gene uncertain. The germline V gene has CDR1 MNHNS and CDR2 SASEGT. The CDR3 length is 15 residues. Trimming left V 7 bases short and J 0 bases short, with 13 bases between. The DNA of the CDR3 is TGTGCCAGCACCCACAGCAGCGTCTCTGGAAACACCATATATTTT. Its protein is CASTHSSVSGNTIYF.

This clonotype showed up just a few times. The chain carries TRBV4-3 and TRBJ2-3, with 12 bases lining up with TRBD2. The CDR3 covers 23 residues. Germline loops: CDR1 LGHNA, CDR2 YSLEER. The junction had 24 bases not matched to a gene; V was cut back by 0 bases and J by 5 bases. The CDR3 region has the DNA TGCGCCAGCAGCCAAGATCCCACCCTGACTAGCGGGAGTGTTTCGGCCTCCGGAGATACGCAGTATTTT. It translates to CASSQDPTLTSGSVSASGDTQYF.

With respect to this clonotype: A read error may be the cause here, since a much bigger clone is one base away. This chain joins TRBV6-1 and TRBJ2-3; either TRBD1 or TRBD2 may fit D (5 bases each). Germline V gene data show CDR1 as MNHNS and CDR2 as SASEGT. This CDR3 spans 16 amino acids. This CDR3 is CASIEYGDGYTDTQYF. The CDR3 bases are TGTGCCAGCATTGAATACGGGGACGGCTACACAGATACGCAGTATTTT.

J is TRBJ2-3 and V is TRBV18; 10 positions agree with TRBD1. The CDR3 extends over 18 amino acids. V shed 3 bases, J shed 2 bases, and the junction held 11 bases outside the gene matches. Per the germline V gene, CDR1 is KGHSH and CDR2 is LQKENI. CDR3: CASSPRSPGQGNTDTQYF. DNA for the CDR3: TGTGCCAGCTCACCTCGAAGCCCGGGACAGGGGAACACAGATACGCAGTATTTT.

For the CDR3, the DNA is TGCAGTGTCTTGCGGGAGGTCCCTGGGCAGTTCTTC. Its translation: CSVLREVPGQFF. This chain joins TRBV20-1 and TRBJ2-1, with TRBD2 identical over 8 bases. The CDR3 has 12 residues. The V gene's germline CDR1 is DFQATT and CDR2 SNEGSKA (reference sequence). Losses at the gene ends were 7 bases for V and 12 bases for J; bases not matched to a gene: 11.

This clonotype was detected ten times or more. The J gene is TRBJ2-1, the V gene TRBV28, with 12 bases aligning to TRBD2. V lost 3 bases and J lost 2; bases outside the gene matches: 11. This CDR3 contains 19 residues. The V gene's germline CDR1 is MDHEN and CDR2 SYDVKM. The chain's CDR3 is CASSFGSLAGGGAYNEQFF. CDR3 nucleotide sequence: TGTGCCAGCAGTTTTGGCTCACTAGCGGGAGGAGGCGCCTACAATGAGCAGTTCTTC. Full variable domain (rest looked up from reference TRBV28 and TRBJ2-1): DVKVTQSSRYLVKRTGEKVFLECVQDMDHENMFWYRQDPGLGLRLIYFSYDVKMKEKGDIPEGYSVSREKKERFSLILESASTNQTSMYLCASSFGSLAGGGAYNEQFFGPGTRLTVL.

The chain joins TRBV6-5 to TRBJ2-7; TRBD1 or TRBD2 may be the D gene (5 bases each). Looked up from germline, CDR1 is MNHEY and CDR2 is SVGAGI. The length of the CDR3 is 15 residues. The germline V and J ends were trimmed by 2 bases and 2 bases, with 13 bases remaining between them. CDR3 sequence (DNA): TGTGCCAGCAGTTACGGAACGGGACCAGCCTACGAGCAGTACTTC. Translated: CASSYGTGPAYEQYF.

The table lists this clonotype with many counts. The chain uses TRBV10-3 and TRBJ2-1; TRBD2 matches 8 bases. Germline V gives CDR1 ENHRY, CDR2 SYGVKD. V gave up 2 bases and J gave up 3 bases; unmatched junction bases: 6. The CDR3 has 16 amino acids. DNA of the CDR3: TGTGCCATCAGTGAGGGGACTAGAAAAATCTACAATGAGCAGTTCTTC. Translating it yields CAISEGTRKIYNEQFF.

This clonotype was recorded a few times. J is TRBJ1-4 and V is TRBV9; the match to TRBD1 covers 9 bases. The junction had 6 bases not matched to a gene; V was cut back by 6 bases and J by 3 bases. Per the germline V gene, CDR1 is SGDLS and CDR2 is YYNGEE. CDR3 size: 15 residues. The CDR3 coding sequence is TGTGCCAGCAACTTACAGGGGGCTGCTAATGAAAAACTGTTTTTT. Residues: CASNLQGAANEKLFF.

The sample holds many counts of this clonotype. The chain has TRBV28 and TRBJ2-5; D is possibly TRBD2 (5 bases). Trimming took 8 bases from V and 2 from J, leaving 18 bases between them. Germline-derived CDR1 and CDR2 are MDHEN and SYDVKM. This CDR3 contains 15 residues. The CDR3 sequence is CASVDGIGLQETQYF. DNA for the CDR3: TGTGCCAGCGTGGACGGGATCGGTTTACAAGAGACCCAGTACTTC.